This TCR beta chain was sequenced in a study of T cell repertoires in cytomegalovirus infection. At the level of the study: Use of recently identified HLA-C-restricted and well-studied HLA-B-restricted CMV epitopes was part of the study.

In germline, CDR1 is SGHVS, CDR2 FQNEAQ. This CDR3 is 13 amino acids long. Trimming left V 5 bases short and J 11 bases short, with 18 bases between. This clonotype was found many times. The target antigen is unknown. Each CDR3 protein is one row after TCRdb ran MiXCR on the reads. The sample yields some 920,000 distinct CDR3 sequences, approximately 30% seen once. This TCR was recovered from a human donor in good health (CMV status not recorded). Some clones in this sample may be carry-over from other donors' samples. This rearrangement joins TRBV7-8 to TRBJ1-1; tentative D call: TRBD1 (5 bases). The specimen comprised cultured CD8+ T cells from PBMCs, sampled from culture after CMV antigen stimulation. The CDR3 protein is CASSQGASRRAFF. The CDR3 DNA is TGTGCCAGCAGCCAAGGGGCGTCCCGACGCGCTTTCTTT.